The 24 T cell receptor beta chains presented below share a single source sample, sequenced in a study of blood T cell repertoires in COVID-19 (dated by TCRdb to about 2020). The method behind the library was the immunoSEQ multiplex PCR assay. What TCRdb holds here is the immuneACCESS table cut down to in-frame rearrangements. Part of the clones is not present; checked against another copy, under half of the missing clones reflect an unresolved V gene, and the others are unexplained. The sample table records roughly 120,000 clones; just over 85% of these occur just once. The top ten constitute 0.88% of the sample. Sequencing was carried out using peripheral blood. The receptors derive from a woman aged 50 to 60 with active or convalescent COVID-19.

CDR3 in amino acids: CASAGGKAGVRETQYF. CDR3 DNA: TGTGCCAGCGCAGGGGGGAAAGCGGGAGTCCGAGAGACCCAGTACTTC. V is TRBV21-1 and J is TRBJ2-5; the DNA was not compared with TRBD2, the D call given in the table. TRBV21-1 is an annotated pseudogene. The CDR3 spans 16 residues.

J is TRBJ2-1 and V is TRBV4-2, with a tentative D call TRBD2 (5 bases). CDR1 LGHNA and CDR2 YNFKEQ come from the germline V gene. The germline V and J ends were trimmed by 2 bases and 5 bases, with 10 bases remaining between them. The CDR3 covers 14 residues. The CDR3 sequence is CASSQSGLDNEQFF. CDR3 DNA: TGTGCCAGCAGCCAAAGCGGACTGGACAATGAGCAGTTCTTC.

The CDR3 nucleotides are TGTGCCAGCAGCAGTAGCGGGAGGAGCTGGGAGACCCAGTACTTC. Its protein is CASSSSGRSWETQYF. The chain combines TRBV27 with TRBJ2-5, with 10 bases matching TRBD2. The CDR3 sequence is 15 residues long. Germline lookup yields CDR1 MNHEY and CDR2 SMNVEV (reference sequence). V dropped 6 bases and J dropped 5; count of bases not matched to a gene: 9.

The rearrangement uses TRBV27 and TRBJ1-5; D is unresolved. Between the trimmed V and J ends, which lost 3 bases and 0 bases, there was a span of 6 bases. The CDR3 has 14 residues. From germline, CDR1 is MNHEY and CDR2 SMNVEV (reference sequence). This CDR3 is CASSFHGSNQPQHF. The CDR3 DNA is TGTGCCAGCAGTTTCCACGGTAGCAATCAGCCCCAGCATTTT.

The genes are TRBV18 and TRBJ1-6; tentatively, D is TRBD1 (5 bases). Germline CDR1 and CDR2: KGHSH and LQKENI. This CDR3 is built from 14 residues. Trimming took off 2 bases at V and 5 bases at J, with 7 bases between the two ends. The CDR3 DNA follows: TGTGCCAGCTCACCAGCAGGGAATAATTCACCCCTCCACTTT. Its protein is CASSPAGNNSPLHF.

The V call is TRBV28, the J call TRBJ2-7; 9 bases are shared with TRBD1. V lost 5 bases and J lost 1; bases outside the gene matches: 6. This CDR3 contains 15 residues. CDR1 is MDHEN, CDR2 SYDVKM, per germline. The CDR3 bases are TGTGCCAGCAGTCCCCAGGGGACAGGGTCCTACGAGCAGTACTTC. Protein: CASSPQGTGSYEQYF. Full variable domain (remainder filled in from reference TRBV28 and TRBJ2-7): DVKVTQSSRYLVKRTGEKVFLECVQDMDHENMFWYRQDPGLGLRLIYFSYDVKMKEKGDIPEGYSVSREKKERFSLILESASTNQTSMYLCASSPQGTGSYEQYFGPGTRLTVT.

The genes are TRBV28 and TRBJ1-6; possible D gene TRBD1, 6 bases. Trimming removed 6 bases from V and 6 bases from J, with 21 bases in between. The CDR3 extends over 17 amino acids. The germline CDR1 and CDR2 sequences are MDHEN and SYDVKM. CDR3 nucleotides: TGTGCCAGCAGCCGCATCGGGGGGGCGTACGGTAATTCACCCCTCCACTTT. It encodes CASSRIGGAYGNSPLHF.

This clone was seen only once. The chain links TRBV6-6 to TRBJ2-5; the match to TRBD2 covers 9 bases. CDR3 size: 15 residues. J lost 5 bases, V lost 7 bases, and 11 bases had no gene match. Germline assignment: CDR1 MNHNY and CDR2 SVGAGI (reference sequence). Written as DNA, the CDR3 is TGTGCCAGCACCAACTTGGGACTAGCAAAGGAGACCCAGTACTTC. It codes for CASTNLGLAKETQYF.

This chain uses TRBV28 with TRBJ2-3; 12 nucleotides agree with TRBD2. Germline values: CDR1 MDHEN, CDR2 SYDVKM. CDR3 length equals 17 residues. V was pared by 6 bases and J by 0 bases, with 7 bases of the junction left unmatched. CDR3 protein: CASRPSGRVGSTDTQYF. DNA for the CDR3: TGTGCCAGCAGGCCTAGCGGGAGGGTGGGGAGCACAGATACGCAGTATTTT. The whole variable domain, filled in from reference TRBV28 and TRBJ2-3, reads DVKVTQSSRYLVKRTGEKVFLECVQDMDHENMFWYRQDPGLGLRLIYFSYDVKMKEKGDIPEGYSVSREKKERFSLILESASTNQTSMYLCASRPSGRVGSTDTQYFGPGTRLTVL.

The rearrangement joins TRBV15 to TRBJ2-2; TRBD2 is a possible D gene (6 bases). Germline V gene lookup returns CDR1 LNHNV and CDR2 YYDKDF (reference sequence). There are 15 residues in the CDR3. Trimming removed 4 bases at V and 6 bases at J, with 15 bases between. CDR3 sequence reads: CATSTTGVFPGELFF. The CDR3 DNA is TGTGCCACCAGCACGACGGGAGTCTTTCCCGGGGAGCTGTTTTTT.

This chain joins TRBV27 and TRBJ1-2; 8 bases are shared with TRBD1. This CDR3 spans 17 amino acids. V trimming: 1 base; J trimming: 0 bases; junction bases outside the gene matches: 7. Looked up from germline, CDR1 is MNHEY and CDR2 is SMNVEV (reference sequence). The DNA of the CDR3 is TGTGCCAGCAGTTTATATCGGACAGGGACTACTAACTATGGCTACACCTTC. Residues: CASSLYRTGTTNYGYTF.

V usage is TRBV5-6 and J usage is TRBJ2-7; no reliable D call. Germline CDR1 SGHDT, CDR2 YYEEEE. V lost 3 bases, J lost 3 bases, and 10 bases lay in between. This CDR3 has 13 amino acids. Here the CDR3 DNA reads TGTGCCAGCAGCTCGGTCTCGGGCTACGAGCAGTACTTC. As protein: CASSSVSGYEQYF.

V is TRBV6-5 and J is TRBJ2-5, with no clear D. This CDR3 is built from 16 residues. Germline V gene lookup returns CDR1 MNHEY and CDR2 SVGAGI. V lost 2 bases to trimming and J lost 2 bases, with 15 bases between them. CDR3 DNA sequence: TGTGCCAGCAGTTACAGTCTACCACCGAATCAAGAGACCCAGTACTTC. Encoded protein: CASSYSLPPNQETQYF.

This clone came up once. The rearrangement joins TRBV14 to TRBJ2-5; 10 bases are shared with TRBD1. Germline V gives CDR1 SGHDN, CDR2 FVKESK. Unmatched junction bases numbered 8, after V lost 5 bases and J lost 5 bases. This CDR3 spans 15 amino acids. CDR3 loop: CASSSGTGDGETQYF. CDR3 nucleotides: TGTGCCAGCAGCTCCGGGACAGGGGACGGGGAGACCCAGTACTTC.

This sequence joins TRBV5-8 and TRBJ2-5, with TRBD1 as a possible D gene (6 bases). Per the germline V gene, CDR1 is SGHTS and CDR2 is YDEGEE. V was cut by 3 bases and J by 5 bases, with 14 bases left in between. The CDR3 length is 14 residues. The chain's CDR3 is CASSSRGPRETQYF. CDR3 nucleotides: TGTGCCAGCAGCTCCAGGGGTCCGAGGGAGACCCAGTACTTC. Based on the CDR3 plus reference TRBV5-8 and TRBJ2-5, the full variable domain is EAGVTQSPTHLIKTRGQQATLRCSPISGHTSVYWYQQALGLGLQFLLWYDEGEERNRGNFPPRFSGRQFPNYSSELNVNALELEDSALYLCASSSRGPRETQYFGPGTRLLVL.

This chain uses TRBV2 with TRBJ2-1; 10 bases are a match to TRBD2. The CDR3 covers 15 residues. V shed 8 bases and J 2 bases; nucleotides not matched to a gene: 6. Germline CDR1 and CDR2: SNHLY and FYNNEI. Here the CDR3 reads CASLPGLATYNEQFF. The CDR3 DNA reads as TGTGCCAGCTTACCGGGACTAGCGACCTACAATGAGCAGTTCTTC.

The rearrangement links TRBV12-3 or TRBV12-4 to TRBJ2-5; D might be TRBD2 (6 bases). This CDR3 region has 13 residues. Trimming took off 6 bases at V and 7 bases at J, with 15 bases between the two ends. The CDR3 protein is CASSGGTAGTQYF. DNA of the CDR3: TGTGCCAGCAGCGGCGGGACTGCGGGGACCCAGTACTTC.

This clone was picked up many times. CDR3 amino acids: CASGARTGDEKLFF. The CDR3, as DNA: TGTGCCAGCGGGGCAAGGACAGGGGATGAAAAACTGTTTTTT. This chain links TRBV2 with TRBJ1-4, with 9 positions matching TRBD1. This CDR3 comprises 14 residues. The V segment lost 8 bases and the J segment 6 bases; nucleotides outside the gene matches: 7. Germline CDR1 SNHLY, CDR2 FYNNEI. The complete variable domain, with remaining parts taken from reference TRBV2 and TRBJ1-4, reads EPEVTQTPSHQVTQMGQEVILRCVPISNHLYFYWYRQILGQKVEFLVSFYNNEISEKSEIFDDQFSVERPDGSNFTLKIRSTKLEDSAMYFCASGARTGDEKLFFGSGTQLSVL.

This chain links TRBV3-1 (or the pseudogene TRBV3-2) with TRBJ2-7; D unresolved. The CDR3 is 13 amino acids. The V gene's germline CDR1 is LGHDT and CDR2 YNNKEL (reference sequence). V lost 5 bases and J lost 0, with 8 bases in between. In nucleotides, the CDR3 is TGTGCCAGCAGCGTCGCAGGCTCCTACGAGCAGTACTTC. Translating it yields CASSVAGSYEQYF.

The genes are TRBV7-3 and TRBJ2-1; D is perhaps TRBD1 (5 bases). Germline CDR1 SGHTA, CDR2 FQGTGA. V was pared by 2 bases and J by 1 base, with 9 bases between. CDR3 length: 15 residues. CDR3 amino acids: CASSLGTGSYNEQFF. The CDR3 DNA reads TGTGCCAGCAGCTTAGGAACAGGATCCTACAATGAGCAGTTCTTC.

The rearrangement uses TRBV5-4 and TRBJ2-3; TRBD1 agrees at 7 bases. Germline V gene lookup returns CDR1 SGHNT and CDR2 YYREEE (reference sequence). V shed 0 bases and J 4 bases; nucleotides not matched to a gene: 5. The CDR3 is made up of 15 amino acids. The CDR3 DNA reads TGTGCCAGCAGCTTGGTAGGGGGCGCTGCAGATACGCAGTATTTT. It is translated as CASSLVGGAADTQYF.

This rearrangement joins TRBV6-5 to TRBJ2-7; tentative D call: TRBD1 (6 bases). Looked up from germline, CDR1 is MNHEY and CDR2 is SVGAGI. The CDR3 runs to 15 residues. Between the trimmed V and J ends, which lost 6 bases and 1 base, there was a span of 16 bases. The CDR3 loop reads CASRRDPGASYEQYF. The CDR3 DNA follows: TGTGCCAGCAGGAGGGACCCAGGGGCATCCTACGAGCAGTACTTC.

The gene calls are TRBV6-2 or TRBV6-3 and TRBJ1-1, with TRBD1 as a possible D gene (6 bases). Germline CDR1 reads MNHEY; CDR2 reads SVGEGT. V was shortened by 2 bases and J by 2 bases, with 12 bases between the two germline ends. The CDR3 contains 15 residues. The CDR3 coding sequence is TGTGCCAGCAGTTACACCCAGGGGATTAACACTGAAGCTTTCTTT. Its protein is CASSYTQGINTEAFF.

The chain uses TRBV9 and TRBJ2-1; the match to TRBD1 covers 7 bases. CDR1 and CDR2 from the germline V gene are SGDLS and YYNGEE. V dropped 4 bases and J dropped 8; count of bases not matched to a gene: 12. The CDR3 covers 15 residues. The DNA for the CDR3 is TGTGCCAGCAGCCAAGAGTTAGGGGGCGCGGATGAGCAGTTCTTC. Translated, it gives CASSQELGGADEQFF.